Below are 9 T cell receptor beta chains sequenced from a single sample in a study of response to subunit inactivated influenza vaccine (dated by TCRdb to 2017 to 2018). The method behind the library was RT-PCR. For sequencing, an Illumina HiSeq 2500 was employed. The public reads were reprocessed in TCRdb via fastp at Q25 and MiXCR, keeping in-frame beta chains. Every distinct CDR3 protein forms one entry, paired with its most common genes and DNA. In all, the sample holds about 610,000 distinct CDR3 sequences, and around 15% of those were seen once. Together, the top ten hold approximately 10% of the sample. The specimen comprised PBMCs from blood, sampled 12 days after vaccination. All receptors come from a man in his fifties who received an inactivated influenza vaccine. Donor details come from another sample of the same person, matched by shared clones.

The chain has TRBV7-2 and TRBJ2-1; 11 bases map to TRBD2. The CDR3 has 16 amino acids. Germline V gene sequence: CDR1 SGHTA, CDR2 FQGNSA. V dropped 0 bases and J dropped 4; count of bases not matched to a gene: 2. CDR3 protein: CASSLAGLAVYNEQFF. CDR3 sequence (DNA): TGTGCCAGCAGCTTAGCGGGACTAGCGGTATACAATGAGCAGTTCTTC.

This clonotype was counted only a few times. This chain connects TRBV29-1 to TRBJ1-2; D unclear. V lost 3 bases and J lost 8, with 13 bases in between. Germline V lookup: CDR1 SQVTM, CDR2 ANQGSEA. CDR3 length: 12 amino acids. CDR3 DNA sequence: TGCAGCGTTGACGAGGTACCCCAGGGCTACACCTTC. The encoded protein is CSVDEVPQGYTF.

A few counts support this clonotype. In DNA, the CDR3 is TGTGCCAGCAGTTTATATTCCAGCACTGAAGCTTTCTTT. This codes for CASSLYSSTEAFF. The V gene is TRBV12-3 or TRBV12-4, the J gene TRBJ1-1; the D is unclear. The CDR3 totals 13 residues. Trimming shortened V by 2 bases and J by 4 bases, and 8 bases separated the two germline ends.

A few counts support this clonotype. The chain uses TRBV6-5 and TRBJ2-1; no clear D. Trimming stripped 0 bases from V and 7 bases from J, with 7 bases between. The CDR3 has 13 residues. Germline V lookup: CDR1 MNHEY, CDR2 SVGAGI. CDR3 in DNA: TGTGCCAGCAGTTACTCGATCCGGAATGAGCAGTTCTTC. Protein sequence: CASSYSIRNEQFF.

This clonotype was picked up a small number of times. The CDR3 sequence is CASSSLTGLPNTGELFF. CDR3 DNA: TGTGCCAGCAGCTCACTGACAGGGTTACCGAACACCGGGGAGCTGTTTTTT. The chain is built from TRBV11-3 and TRBJ2-2; 7 nucleotides line up with TRBD1. Germline CDR1 and CDR2: SGHNT and YENEEA. The length of the CDR3 is 17 residues. Trimming removed 4 bases from V and 0 bases from J; junction bases left unmatched: 8.

The rearrangement joins TRBV7-9 to TRBJ2-1, with 11 bases aligning to TRBD2. With 6 bases clipped from V and 5 bases from J, the junction kept 9 bases outside the gene matches. From germline, CDR1 is SEHNR and CDR2 FQNEAQ (reference sequence). The CDR3 length is 16 residues. Here the CDR3 DNA reads TGTGCCAGCAGAAAAAGACCGGGACTAGCGGACAATGAGCAGTTCTTC. Its protein product is CASRKRPGLADNEQFF. Complete variable domain (other parts from reference TRBV7-9 and TRBJ2-1): DTGVSQNPRHKITKRGQNVTFRCDPISEHNRLYWYRQTLGQGPEFLTYFQNEAQLEKSRLLSDRFSAERPKGSFSTLEIQRTEQGDSAMYLCASRKRPGLADNEQFFGPGTRLTVL.

This clonotype was counted only a few times. This rearrangement joins TRBV27 to TRBJ2-4; TRBD2 aligns across 7 bases. Unmatched junction bases numbered 1, after V lost 1 base and J lost 1 base. Germline V lookup: CDR1 MNHEY, CDR2 SMNVEV (reference sequence). This CDR3 has 15 residues. In DNA, the CDR3 is TGTGCCAGCAGTTTATTGGGGGGGGCCAAAAACATTCAGTACTTC. It encodes CASSLLGGAKNIQYF.

This clonotype was observed a handful of times. The CDR3 coding sequence is TGTGCCAGCACCGGGACTAGCTGGAATGAGCAGTTCTTC. It codes for CASTGTSWNEQFF. V usage is TRBV4-2 and J usage is TRBJ2-1; the match to TRBD2 covers 9 bases. Per germline, CDR1 LGHNA and CDR2 YNFKEQ. There are 13 residues in the CDR3. Losses at the gene ends were 7 bases for V and 7 bases for J; bases not matched to a gene: 5.

This clonotype was detected a few times. The V and J genes are TRBV20-1 and TRBJ2-5; TRBD2 is a possible D gene (5 bases). The germline CDR1 and CDR2 sequences are DFQATT and SNEGSKA (reference sequence). The V gene lost 4 bases and the J gene lost 5 bases, with 8 bases spanning the gap. The CDR3 consists of 11 residues. The CDR3 is CSAISGETQYF. Here the CDR3 DNA reads TGCAGTGCTATATCGGGGGAGACCCAGTACTTC.